This T cell receptor (beta chain) came from a study of control samples from healthy donors and cancer patients. The V gene lost 2 bases and the J gene lost 8 bases, with 15 bases spanning the gap. Germline CDR1 SNHLY, CDR2 FYNNEI. The CDR3 is made up of 15 amino acids. TCRdb's copy holds only in-frame clones and misses some; the assay was immunoSEQ multiplex PCR. The sample consists of about 130,000 clones, over 75% of them appearing once. The sequence derives from a man between 18 and 35 years old in good health. What was sequenced was blood. V is TRBV2 and J is TRBJ1-4; D may be TRBD1 (6 bases). The CDR3 sequence: CASSEQGKVGEKLFF. The CDR3 DNA follows: TGTGCCAGCAGTGAACAGGGGAAGGTCGGGGAAAAACTGTTTTTT. The complete variable domain, with remaining parts taken from reference TRBV2 and TRBJ1-4, reads EPEVTQTPSHQVTQMGQEVILRCVPISNHLYFYWYRQILGQKVEFLVSFYNNEISEKSEIFDDQFSVERPDGSNFTLKIRSTKLEDSAMYFCASSEQGKVGEKLFFGSGTQLSVL.